Listed below are T cell receptor beta chains from one sample, sequenced in a study of shared clonotypes between healthy human individuals. Generated by immunoSEQ multiplex PCR, the TCRdb table keeps only in-frame clones and is missing some. Here the sample spans more than 550,000 clones, about 91% being singletons. Sequencing used naive CD8+ T cells sorted from blood. These receptors were taken from a man aged 25-40 years in good health. CDR3s include the opening cysteine and the closing phenylalanine or tryptophan. Each record gives: V gene, clone size, D gene, J gene, CDR3 protein, CDR3 DNA. D genes are given only for firm matches. Some rows have no size entry. The others give once, few or many, or a class for an expanded clone.

TRBV28,NA,NA,TRBJ2-5,CASNLAPLETQYF,TGTGCCAGCAACTTAGCGCCCCTGGAGACCCAGTACTTC
TRBV30,NA,NA,TRBJ2-7,CAWSEGAGDEQYF,TGTGCCTGGAGTGAGGGAGCCGGGGACGAGCAGTACTTC
TRBV4-2,NA,TRBD1,TRBJ2-7,CASSQGDSSYEQYF,TGTGCCAGCAGCCAAGGGGACAGCTCCTACGAGCAGTACTTC
TRBV27,once,NA,TRBJ1-5,CASSRTGYGNQPQHF,TGTGCCAGCAGCAGAACGGGGTATGGCAATCAGCCCCAGCATTTT
TRBV27,NA,TRBD1,TRBJ2-7,CASSYGTDSYEQYF,TGTGCCAGCAGTTACGGGACAGACTCCTACGAGCAGTACTTC
TRBV7-6,NA,NA,TRBJ2-1,CASSSGGFLVFF,TGTGCCAGCAGCTCAGGGGGGTTTTTAGTGTTCTTC
TRBV5-6,once,NA,TRBJ1-2,CASSTDSGGYTF,TGTGCCAGCAGCACCGACAGCGGAGGCTACACCTTC
TRBV27,NA,NA,TRBJ2-5,CASSPLTSQRETQYF,TGTGCCAGCAGTCCCCTAACCAGCCAACGTGAGACCCAGTACTTC
TRBV19,NA,NA,TRBJ2-5,CASSAVSGQETQYF,TGTGCCAGTTCGGCAGTTTCGGGCCAAGAGACCCAGTACTTC
TRBV4-3,NA,TRBD2,TRBJ2-7,CASSQDFSSGRYEQYF,TGCGCCAGCAGCCAAGACTTTTCCAGCGGGAGGTACGAGCAGTACTTC
TRBV9,NA,NA,TRBJ2-3,CASSPSVNTQYF,TGTGCCAGCAGCCCCTCTGTGAATACGCAGTATTTT
TRBV7-9,NA,NA,TRBJ1-4,CASSLVTEGNEKLFF,TGTGCCAGCAGCTTAGTGACGGAAGGGAATGAAAAACTGTTTTTT
TRBV9,NA,NA,TRBJ2-3,CASSVGGLSSADTQYF,TGTGCCAGCAGCGTAGGAGGGCTGTCGAGCGCAGATACGCAGTATTTT
TRBV27,NA,NA,TRBJ1-5,CASSLSRESQPQHF,TGTGCCAGCAGTTTAAGCAGGGAAAGTCAGCCCCAGCATTTT
TRBV9,few,TRBD1,TRBJ2-3,CASSVAGGADTQYF,TGTGCCAGCAGCGTAGCAGGGGGCGCAGATACGCAGTATTTT
TRBV27,NA,NA,TRBJ2-2,CASSLSTTAGELFF,TGTGCCAGCAGTTTATCGACGACAGCCGGGGAGCTGTTTTTT
TRBV19,NA,TRBD1,TRBJ1-1,CASSIVTGGAAFF,TGTGCCAGTAGTATAGTGACAGGGGGGGCAGCTTTCTTT
TRBV27,NA,NA,TRBJ1-1,CATRAGRGTEAFF,TGTGCCACCCGCGCAGGGCGCGGGACTGAAGCTTTCTTT
TRBV4-3,NA,TRBD2,TRBJ2-1,CASSQDAGLATDEQFF,TGCGCCAGCAGCCAAGATGCGGGACTAGCTACGGACGAGCAGTTCTTC
TRBV30,NA,NA,TRBJ1-5,CAWSGWGGQPQHF,TGTGCCTGGAGCGGATGGGGGGGTCAGCCCCAGCATTTT
TRBV7-2,once,TRBD2,TRBJ2-5,CASSLGFSGRAWETQYF,TGTGCCAGCAGCTTAGGTTTTAGCGGGAGGGCCTGGGAGACCCAGTACTTC
TRBV9,NA,TRBD1,TRBJ1-2,CASSAGQGTNYGYTF,TGTGCCAGCAGCGCGGGACAGGGGACTAACTATGGCTACACCTTC
TRBV11-2,once,NA,TRBJ1-1,CASSLGGGDTWDTEAFF,TGTGCCAGCAGCTTAGGTGGAGGGGATACTTGGGACACTGAAGCTTTCTTT
TRBV7-9,once,NA,TRBJ1-1,CASSLVLGVNTEAFF,TGTGCCAGCAGCTTAGTACTCGGCGTGAACACTGAAGCTTTCTTT
TRBV4-1,NA,TRBD1,TRBJ2-7,CASSQDPGTGPYEQYF,TGCGCCAGCAGCCAAGATCCCGGGACAGGGCCCTACGAGCAGTACTTC
TRBV13,NA,NA,TRBJ1-2,CASSLEADTYGYTF,TGTGCCAGCAGCTTAGAGGCGGATACCTATGGCTACACCTTC
TRBV5-1,NA,NA,TRBJ1-1,CASYRDHTEAFF,TGCGCCAGCTACCGGGACCACACTGAAGCTTTCTTT
TRBV15,NA,NA,TRBJ2-7,CATSTEGRNEQYF,TGTGCCACCAGCACCGAGGGCAGAAACGAGCAGTACTTC
TRBV9,NA,NA,TRBJ2-3,CASSATGYDTQYF,TGTGCCAGCAGCGCTACAGGGTACGATACGCAGTATTTT
TRBV27,once,TRBD2,TRBJ2-7,CASSLSSGRGGGYEQYF,TGTGCCAGCAGTTTATCTAGCGGGAGAGGGGGGGGCTACGAGCAGTACTTC
TRBV5-1,once,NA,TRBJ2-7,CASSLEPGWARRGEQYF,TGCGCCAGCAGCTTGGAGCCAGGGTGGGCCCGACGAGGGGAGCAGTACTTC
TRBV25-1,NA,TRBD2,TRBJ2-7,CASSSKWDLAASYEQYF,TGTGCCAGCAGCTCCAAGTGGGACCTAGCGGCATCCTACGAGCAGTACTTC
TRBV28,NA,TRBD1,TRBJ2-5,CASKRRETGGFQETQYF,TGTGCCAGCAAGCGCCGTGAGACAGGGGGCTTTCAAGAGACCCAGTACTTC
TRBV27,NA,NA,TRBJ1-2,CASSGSYYGYTF,TGTGCCAGCAGCGGTAGCTACTATGGCTACACCTTC
TRBV28,NA,TRBD2,TRBJ2-1,CASSFLREFGVEQFF,TGTGCCAGCAGTTTCCTGCGGGAGTTTGGGGTCGAGCAGTTCTTC
TRBV7-9,NA,NA,TRBJ1-1,CASSSLGTRFNTEAFF,TGTGCCAGCAGCTCACTAGGCACACGGTTCAACACTGAAGCTTTCTTT
TRBV7-8,NA,TRBD1,TRBJ2-7,CASSRGQSSYEQYF,TGTGCCAGCAGCAGGGGACAGAGCTCCTACGAGCAGTACTTC
TRBV15,NA,TRBD2,TRBJ2-2,CATRTSGRGTGELFF,TGTGCCACCAGGACTAGCGGGAGGGGGACCGGGGAGCTGTTTTTT
TRBV10-3,NA,TRBD1,TRBJ1-2,CAISESPGQGFGYTF,TGTGCCATCAGTGAGTCGCCGGGACAGGGATTTGGCTACACCTTC
TRBV7-2,NA,NA,TRBJ2-3,CASSPPLTDTQYF,TGTGCCAGCAGCCCGCCCCTCACAGATACGCAGTATTTT